The rows below give T cell receptor beta chains drawn from one sample of a study of blood T cell repertoires in COVID-19. The protocol was immunoSEQ multiplex PCR, while the TCRdb copy is restricted to in-frame clones and leaves out a portion. The table records roughly 350,000 clones, around 87% of them present only once. Sequencing input: peripheral blood. The source of these receptors is a woman aged 30 to 39 with COVID-19, enrolled during active disease. Each CDR3 is given with its conserved first and last residue. D genes are given only for firm matches. The listing skips clone size in some rows; elsewhere it reads once, few, many or a size class.

D | J | V | size | CDR3 | DNA
TRBD2 | TRBJ2-7 | TRBV7-2 | NA | CASSFTGGRGEQYF | TGTGCCAGCAGCTTCACCGGGGGGAGGGGCGAGCAGTACTTC
NA | TRBJ2-5 | TRBV3-1/TRBV3-2 | NA | CASSRSRDNLETQYF | TGTGCCAGCAGCCGTTCCCGGGACAACTTAGAGACCCAGTACTTC
NA | TRBJ1-5 | TRBV19 | NA | CASPRDISPGQPQHF | TGTGCCAGCCCCCGGGACATCAGCCCGGGTCAGCCCCAGCATTTT
TRBD2 | TRBJ2-7 | TRBV3-1/TRBV3-2 | NA | CASSQLAGFDEQYF | TGTGCCAGCAGCCAACTAGCGGGATTCGACGAGCAGTACTTC
NA | TRBJ2-2 | TRBV21-1 | once | CASISWGTSGELFF | TGTGCCAGCATTTCGTGGGGGACATCCGGGGAGCTGTTTTTT
NA | TRBJ2-3 | TRBV4-1 | NA | CASSQDLVVDTQYF | TGCGCCAGCAGCCAAGATCTAGTGGTAGATACGCAGTATTTT
NA | TRBJ1-2 | TRBV7-9 | NA | CASSLQGKVGYTF | TGTGCCAGCAGCCTACAGGGAAAAGTCGGCTACACCTTC
TRBD2 | TRBJ2-1 | TRBV7-3 | NA | CASSQTGTSMGNEQFF | TGTGCCAGCAGCCAAACTGGGACTAGCATGGGCAATGAGCAGTTCTTC
NA | TRBJ1-4 | TRBV6-2/TRBV6-3 | NA | CASSYAADIGEKLFF | TGTGCCAGCAGTTACGCGGCGGACATCGGTGAAAAACTGTTTTTT
NA | TRBJ2-2 | TRBV5-4 | NA | CASSLSPQRANTGELFF | TGTGCCAGCAGCTTGTCCCCTCAGCGGGCTAACACCGGGGAGCTGTTTTTT
NA | TRBJ1-2 | TRBV24-1 | NA | CATSDGTGYYDGYTF | TGTGCCACCAGTGATGGTACAGGCTATTATGACGGCTACACCTTC
TRBD2 | TRBJ2-1 | TRBV19 | NA | CASTAGGDYNEQFF | TGTGCCAGTACGGCGGGAGGCGACTACAATGAGCAGTTCTTC
TRBD2 | TRBJ2-1 | TRBV19 | NA | CASSMTSGRSEQFF | TGTGCCAGTAGTATGACTAGCGGGAGGAGTGAGCAGTTCTTC
NA | TRBJ1-3 | TRBV18 | NA | CASSHSISGNTIYF | TGTGCCAGCTCCCACAGCATCTCTGGAAACACCATATATTTT
TRBD2 | TRBJ2-2 | TRBV15 | NA | CATSREAGESGELFF | TGTGCCACCAGCAGAGAAGCGGGAGAGAGCGGGGAGCTGTTTTTT
NA | TRBJ1-5 | TRBV6-5 | NA | CASSYSGPDSNQPQHF | TGTGCCAGCAGTTACTCTGGGCCTGATAGCAATCAGCCCCAGCATTTT
NA | TRBJ2-3 | TRBV30 | NA | CAWSISGPDTQYF | TGTGCCTGGAGTATAAGTGGGCCAGATACGCAGTATTTT
NA | TRBJ2-7 | TRBV28 | few | CASSLAVSTYEQYF | TGTGCCAGCAGTTTAGCGGTGAGCACCTACGAGCAGTACTTC
NA | TRBJ2-1 | TRBV14 | NA | CASRRRIAEEQFF | TGTGCCAGCAGGCGACGAATAGCGGAAGAGCAGTTCTTC
NA | TRBJ2-4 | TRBV6-8 | once | CASSYPPGGEAAKNIQYF | TGTGCCAGCAGTTACCCTCCTGGGGGCGAGGCGGCCAAAAACATTCAGTACTTC
NA | TRBJ2-1 | TRBV6-5 | NA | CASTRTDRDEQFF | TGTGCCAGCACCCGGACAGATCGGGATGAGCAGTTCTTC
NA | TRBJ2-1 | TRBV3-1/TRBV3-2 | NA | CASSQRLVGNEQFF | TGTGCCAGCAGCCAACGACTAGTTGGCAATGAGCAGTTCTTC
TRBD1 | TRBJ1-5 | TRBV30 | NA | CAWSEDRGSNQPQHF | TGTGCCTGGAGTGAGGACAGGGGAAGCAATCAGCCCCAGCATTTT
TRBD2 | TRBJ2-1 | TRBV6-1 | NA | CASSDRTSGLSYNEQFF | TGTGCCAGCAGTGATAGGACTAGCGGGCTCTCCTACAATGAGCAGTTCTTC
NA | TRBJ2-3 | TRBV7-2 | once | CASGLGGATDTQYF | TGTGCCAGCGGCCTCGGAGGGGCGACAGATACGCAGTATTTT
NA | TRBJ1-2 | TRBV7-6 | NA | CASSPSVQGSRGYTF | TGTGCCAGCAGCCCGAGCGTACAGGGATCGCGCGGCTACACCTTC
NA | TRBJ2-3 | TRBV2 | NA | CASKGAYDTDTQYF | TGTGCCAGCAAGGGAGCGTACGACACAGATACGCAGTATTTT
TRBD1 | TRBJ1-2 | TRBV27 | NA | CASSLGGTVLYGYTF | TGTGCCAGCAGTTTAGGGGGGACAGTTCTCTATGGCTACACCTTC
TRBD1 | TRBJ2-3 | TRBV2 | few | CASSRQGSTDTQYF | TGTGCCAGCAGCCGACAGGGTAGCACAGATACGCAGTATTTT
NA | TRBJ1-1 | TRBV5-1 | few | CASREMDSNTEAFF | TGCGCCAGCAGAGAGATGGACTCGAACACTGAAGCTTTCTTT
NA | TRBJ2-2 | TRBV3-1/TRBV3-2 | NA | CASSQAGEDTGELFF | TGTGCCAGCAGCCAAGCGGGAGAAGATACCGGGGAGCTGTTTTTT
NA | TRBJ2-5 | TRBV19 | NA | CASSVGTVGGETQYF | TGTGCCAGTAGTGTCGGGACAGTTGGGGGGGAGACCCAGTACTTC
TRBD1 | TRBJ1-1 | TRBV7-3 | once | CASSLDRDREAFF | TGTGCCAGCAGCTTGGACCGGGACAGGGAAGCTTTCTTT